These 3 T cell receptor beta chains were all obtained from the same sample, sequenced in a study of T cell responses to AZD1222 COVID-19 vaccine. TCRdb keeps only in-frame clones here, not all; method: immunoSEQ multiplex PCR. Of about 100,000 clones in the sample, roughly nine tenths are singletons; the top ten hold around 15%. This material consisted of peripheral blood, taken on day 0 of AZD1222 vaccination. Receptor source: an adult in good health.

This rearrangement joins TRBV27 to TRBJ2-1, with 10 bases aligning to TRBD2. This CDR3 is built from 19 residues. The V and J ends lost 0 bases and 0 bases, in that order; junction bases with no gene match: 8. Per germline, CDR1 MNHEY and CDR2 SMNVEV (reference sequence). CDR3 residues: CASSLSIRTSGNSYNEQFF. The CDR3 nucleotides are TGTGCCAGCAGTTTATCCATTAGGACTAGCGGCAACTCCTACAATGAGCAGTTCTTC.

The rearrangement uses TRBV2 and TRBJ2-1; 8 bases are a match to TRBD2. The CDR3 runs 21 residues. Germline loops: CDR1 SNHLY, CDR2 FYNNEI. Germline trimming cut 0 bases from V and 4 bases from J; bases unmatched to any gene: 20. As DNA, the CDR3 is TGTGCCAGCAGTGAAGCGATCTGGGGTGGAGTCTTTAGCGGGACTTACAATGAGCAGTTCTTC. Its translation: CASSEAIWGGVFSGTYNEQFF.

The V call is TRBV3-1 (or the pseudogene TRBV3-2), the J call TRBJ1-2; no firm D call. Germline CDR1 is LGHDT and CDR2 is YNNKEL (reference sequence). The CDR3 is made up of 15 amino acids. V was pared by 0 bases and J by 6 bases, with 14 bases between. In DNA, the CDR3 is TGTGCCAGCAGCCAAGATTCCGCACTCGCACATGGCTACACCTTC. As protein: CASSQDSALAHGYTF.